The present TCR beta chain was sequenced within a study of blood T cell repertoires in COVID-19. Study-level information: Both acute and convalescent COVID-19 samples were obtained from the United States, Italy and Spain. PBMCs, B-cell-depleted T cells, or T cells provided the cDNA or gDNA that made up the material.

Original data processing: The authors estimated nucleated cell counts from reference gene primer amplification. Method: immunoSEQ multiplex PCR; TCRdb's copy keeps in-frame clones and lacks some. The V and J calls and clone size were taken over from that table, and D and trimming were inferred from the DNA. The repertoire holds around 260,000 clones, with about 87% as singletons. The germline gives CDR1 SNHLY, CDR2 FYNNEI. The CDR3 is 17 amino acids. Deletions cut 7 bases from V and 1 base from J, with 20 bases between. Source material: peripheral blood. This clonotype was sampled from a woman aged 50 to 60 with acute or convalescent COVID-19. The V call is TRBV2, the J call TRBJ1-3; D possibly corresponds to TRBD1 (5 bases). The CDR3 DNA is TGTGCCAGCACTCCCCCCGGCAGGGAGGTTTCTGGAAACACCATATATTTT. Protein: CASTPPGREVSGNTIYF.